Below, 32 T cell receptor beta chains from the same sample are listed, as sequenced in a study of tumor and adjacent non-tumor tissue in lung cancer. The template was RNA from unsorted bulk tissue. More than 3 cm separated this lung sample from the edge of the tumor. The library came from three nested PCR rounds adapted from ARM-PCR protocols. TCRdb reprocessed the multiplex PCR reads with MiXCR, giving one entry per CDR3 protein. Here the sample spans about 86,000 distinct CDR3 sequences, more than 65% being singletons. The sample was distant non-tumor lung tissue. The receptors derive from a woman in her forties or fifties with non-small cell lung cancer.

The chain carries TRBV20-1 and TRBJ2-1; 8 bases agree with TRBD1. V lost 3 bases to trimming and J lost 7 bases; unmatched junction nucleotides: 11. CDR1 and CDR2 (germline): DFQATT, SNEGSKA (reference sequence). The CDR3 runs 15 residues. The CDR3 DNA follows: TGCAGTGCTAGTAATCCGGACAGGGAGACTAATGAGCAGTTCTTC. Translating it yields CSASNPDRETNEQFF.

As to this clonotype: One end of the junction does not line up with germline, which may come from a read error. Here the CDR3 DNA reads TGCGCCAGCAGTTCCCGACAGGAGGGGTCCTACGAGCGATACTTC. Amino acid sequence: CASSSRQEGSYERYF. The chain couples TRBV12-3 or TRBV12-4 to TRBJ2-7; the D call may be TRBD1 or TRBD2 (6 bases each). The CDR3 is 15 amino acids.

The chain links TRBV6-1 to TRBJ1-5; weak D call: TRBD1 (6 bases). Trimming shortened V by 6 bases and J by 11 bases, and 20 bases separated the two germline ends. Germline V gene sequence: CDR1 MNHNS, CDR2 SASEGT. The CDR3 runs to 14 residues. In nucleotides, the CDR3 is TGTGCCAGCAGGGGAAGGGGGAGCAATCAATCCCAGCATTTT. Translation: CASRGRGSNQSQHF.

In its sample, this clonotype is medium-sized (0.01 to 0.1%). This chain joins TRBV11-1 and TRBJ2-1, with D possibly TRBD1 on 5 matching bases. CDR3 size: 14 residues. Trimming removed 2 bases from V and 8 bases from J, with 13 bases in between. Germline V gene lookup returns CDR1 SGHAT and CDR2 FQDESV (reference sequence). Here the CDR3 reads CASSLMGLRDEQFF. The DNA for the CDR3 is TGTGCCAGCAGCTTAATGGGGCTTAGGGATGAGCAGTTCTTC.

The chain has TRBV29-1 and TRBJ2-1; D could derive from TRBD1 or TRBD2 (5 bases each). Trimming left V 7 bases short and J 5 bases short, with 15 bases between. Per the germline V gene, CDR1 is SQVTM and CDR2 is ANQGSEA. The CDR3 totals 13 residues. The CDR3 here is CSAAHGADNEQFF. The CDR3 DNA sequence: TGCAGCGCTGCCCACGGGGCGGACAATGAGCAGTTCTTC.

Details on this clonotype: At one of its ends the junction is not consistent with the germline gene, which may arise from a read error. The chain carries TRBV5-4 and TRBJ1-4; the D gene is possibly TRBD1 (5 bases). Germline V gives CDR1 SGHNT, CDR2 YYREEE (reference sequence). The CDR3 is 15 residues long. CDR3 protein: CASSMWAWGSEKLFF. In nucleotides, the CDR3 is TGTGCTAGCAGCATGTGGGCGTGGGGCAGCGAAAAACTGTTTTTT.

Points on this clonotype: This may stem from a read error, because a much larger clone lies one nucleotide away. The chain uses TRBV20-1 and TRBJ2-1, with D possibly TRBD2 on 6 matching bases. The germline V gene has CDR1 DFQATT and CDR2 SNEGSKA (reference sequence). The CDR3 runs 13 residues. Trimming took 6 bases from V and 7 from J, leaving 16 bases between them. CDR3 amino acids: CSAPVFLANEQFF. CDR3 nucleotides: TGCAGTGCCCCCGTCTTTCTAGCGAATGAGCAGTTCTTC.

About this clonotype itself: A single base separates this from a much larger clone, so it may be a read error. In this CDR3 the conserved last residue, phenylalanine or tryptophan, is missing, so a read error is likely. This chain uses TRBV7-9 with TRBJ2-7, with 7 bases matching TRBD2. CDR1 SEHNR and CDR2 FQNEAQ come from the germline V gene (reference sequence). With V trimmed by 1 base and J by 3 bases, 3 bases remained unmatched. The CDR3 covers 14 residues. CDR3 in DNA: TGTGCCAGCAGCTTAGAGGGCGGGGGCTACGAGCAGTACCTC. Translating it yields CASSLEGGGYEQYL.

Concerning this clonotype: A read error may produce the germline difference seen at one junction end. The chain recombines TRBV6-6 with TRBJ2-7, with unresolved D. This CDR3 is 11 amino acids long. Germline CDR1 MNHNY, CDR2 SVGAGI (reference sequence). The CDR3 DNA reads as TGTGCCAGCAGTCAGACCTACGAGCAGCACTTC. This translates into CASSQTYEQHF.

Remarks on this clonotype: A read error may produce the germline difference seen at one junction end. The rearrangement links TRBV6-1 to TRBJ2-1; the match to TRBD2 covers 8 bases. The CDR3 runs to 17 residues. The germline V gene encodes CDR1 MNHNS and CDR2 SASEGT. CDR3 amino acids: CACSEEGLGGTYNVQFF. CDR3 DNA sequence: TGTGCCTGTAGTGAAGAGGGACTAGGGGGAACCTACAATGTGCAGTTCTTC.

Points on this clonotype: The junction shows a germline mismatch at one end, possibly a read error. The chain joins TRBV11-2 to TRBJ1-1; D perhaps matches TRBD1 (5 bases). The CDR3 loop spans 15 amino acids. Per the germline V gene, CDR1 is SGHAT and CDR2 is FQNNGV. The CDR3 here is CASSFQGLMNTKAFF. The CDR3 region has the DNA TGTGCCAGCAGCTTTCAGGGTTTGATGAACACTAAAGCCTTCTTT.

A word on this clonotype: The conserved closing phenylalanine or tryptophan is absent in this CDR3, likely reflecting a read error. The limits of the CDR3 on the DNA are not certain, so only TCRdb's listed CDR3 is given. The CDR3: CSARDEDPSYEQYI. The chain has TRBV20-1 and TRBJ2-7. Germline CDR1 is DFQATT and CDR2 is SNEGSKA (reference sequence). Inclusive of both ends, the CDR3 amounts to 14 amino acids.

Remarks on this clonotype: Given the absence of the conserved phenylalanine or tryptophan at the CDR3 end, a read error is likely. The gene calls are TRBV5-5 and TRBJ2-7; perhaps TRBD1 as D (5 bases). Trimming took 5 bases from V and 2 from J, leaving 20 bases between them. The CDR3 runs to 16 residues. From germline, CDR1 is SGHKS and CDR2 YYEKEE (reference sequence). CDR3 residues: CASRFSIFDSAYEQYI. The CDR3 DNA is TGTGCCAGCAGGTTCTCCATTTTTGACAGCGCCTACGAGCAGTACATC.

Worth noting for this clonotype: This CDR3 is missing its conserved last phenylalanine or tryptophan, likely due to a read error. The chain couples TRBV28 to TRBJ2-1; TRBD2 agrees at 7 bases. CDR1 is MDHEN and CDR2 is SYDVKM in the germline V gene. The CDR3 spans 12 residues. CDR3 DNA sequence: TGTGCTTTGAGCGGGGAAGGGAATGAACAGTTCCTC. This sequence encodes CALSGEGNEQFL.

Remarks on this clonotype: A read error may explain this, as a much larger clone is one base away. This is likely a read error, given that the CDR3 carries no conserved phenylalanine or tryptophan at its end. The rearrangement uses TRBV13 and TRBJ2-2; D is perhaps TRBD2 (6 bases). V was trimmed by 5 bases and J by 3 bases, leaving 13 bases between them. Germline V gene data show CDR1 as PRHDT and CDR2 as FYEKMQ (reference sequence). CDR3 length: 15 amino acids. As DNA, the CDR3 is TGTGCCAGCAGCCCCGGAGGGCGGGACACCGGGGAGCTGTTTTTA. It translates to CASSPGGRDTGELFL.

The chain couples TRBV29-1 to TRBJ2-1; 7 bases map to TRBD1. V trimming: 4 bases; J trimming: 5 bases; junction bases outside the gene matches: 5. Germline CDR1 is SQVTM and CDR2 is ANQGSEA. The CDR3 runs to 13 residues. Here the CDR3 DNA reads TGCAGCGTTGGGACAGGTAACCACAATGAGCAGTTCTTC. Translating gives CSVGTGNHNEQFF.

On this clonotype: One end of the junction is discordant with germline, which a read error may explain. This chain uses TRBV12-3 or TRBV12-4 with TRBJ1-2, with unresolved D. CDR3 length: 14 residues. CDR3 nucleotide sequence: TGTGCCAGCAGTATAGAGCAGGCAGTTAACGGCTATACCTTC. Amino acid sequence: CASSIEQAVNGYTF.

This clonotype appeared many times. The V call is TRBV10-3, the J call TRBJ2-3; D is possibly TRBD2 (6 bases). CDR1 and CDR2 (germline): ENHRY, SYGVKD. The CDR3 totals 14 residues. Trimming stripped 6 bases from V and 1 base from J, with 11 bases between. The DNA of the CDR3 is TGTGCCATCAGATTAGCGGAGGGCACAGATACGCAGTATTTT. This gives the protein CAIRLAEGTDTQYF.

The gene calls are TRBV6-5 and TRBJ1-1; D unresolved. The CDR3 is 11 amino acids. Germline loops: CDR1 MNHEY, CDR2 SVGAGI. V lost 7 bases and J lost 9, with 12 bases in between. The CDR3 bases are TGTGCCAGCAATACCGTGGGGAAAGCTTTCTTT. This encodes CASNTVGKAFF.

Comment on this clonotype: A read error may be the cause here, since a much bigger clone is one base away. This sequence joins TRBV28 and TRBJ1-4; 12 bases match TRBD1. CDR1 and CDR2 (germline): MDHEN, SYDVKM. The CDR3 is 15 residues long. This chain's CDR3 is CVSNSPGTGGEKLFF. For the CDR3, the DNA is TGTGTCAGCAACTCCCCCGGGACAGGGGGCGAAAAACTGTTTTTT.

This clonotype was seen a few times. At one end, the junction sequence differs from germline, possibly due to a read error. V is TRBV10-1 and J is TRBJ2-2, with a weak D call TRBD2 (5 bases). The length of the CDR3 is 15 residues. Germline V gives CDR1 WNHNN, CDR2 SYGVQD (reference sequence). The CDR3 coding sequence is TGCGCTAGCAGTGAGTCTGGTACGAACACCGGGGAGCGGTTCTTT. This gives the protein CASSESGTNTGERFF.

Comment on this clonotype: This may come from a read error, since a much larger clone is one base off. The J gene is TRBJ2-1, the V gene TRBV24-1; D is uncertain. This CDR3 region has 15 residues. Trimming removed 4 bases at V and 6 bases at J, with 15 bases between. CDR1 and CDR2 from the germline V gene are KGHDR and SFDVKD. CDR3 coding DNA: TGTGCCACCAGTGACCATAGTTTGGGGATCAATGAGCAGTTCTTC. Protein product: CATSDHSLGINEQFF.

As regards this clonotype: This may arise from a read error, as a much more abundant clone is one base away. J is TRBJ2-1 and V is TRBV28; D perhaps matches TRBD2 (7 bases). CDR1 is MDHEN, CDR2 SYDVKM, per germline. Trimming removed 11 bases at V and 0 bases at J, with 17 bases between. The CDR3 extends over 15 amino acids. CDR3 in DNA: TGTGCCTGCGGGGGCCGGCGGAGCTCCTACAATGAGCAGTTCTTC. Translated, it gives CACGGRRSSYNEQFF.

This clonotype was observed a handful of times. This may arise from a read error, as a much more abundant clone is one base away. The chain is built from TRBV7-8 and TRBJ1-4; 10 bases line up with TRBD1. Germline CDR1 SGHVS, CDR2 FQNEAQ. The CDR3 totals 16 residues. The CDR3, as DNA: TGTGCCAGCAGCCGGGACAGGGGCAGTACTAATGAAAATCTGTTTTTT. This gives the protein CASSRDRGSTNENLFF.

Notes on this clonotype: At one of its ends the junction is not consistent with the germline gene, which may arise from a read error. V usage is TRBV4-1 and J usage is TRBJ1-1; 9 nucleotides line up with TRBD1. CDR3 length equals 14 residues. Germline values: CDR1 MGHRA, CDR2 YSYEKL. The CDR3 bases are TGCGCCACCAGCCACCGCACAGGGGGCTCTGAAGCTTTCTTT. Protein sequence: CATSHRTGGSEAFF.

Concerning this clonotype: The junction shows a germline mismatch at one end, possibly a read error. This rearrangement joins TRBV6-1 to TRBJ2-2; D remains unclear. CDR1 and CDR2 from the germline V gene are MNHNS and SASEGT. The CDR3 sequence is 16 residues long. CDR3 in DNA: TGTGTCAGCAGTGAAGAACGGACGGCAGGAACAGGGGAGCTGTTTTTT. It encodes CVSSEERTAGTGELFF.

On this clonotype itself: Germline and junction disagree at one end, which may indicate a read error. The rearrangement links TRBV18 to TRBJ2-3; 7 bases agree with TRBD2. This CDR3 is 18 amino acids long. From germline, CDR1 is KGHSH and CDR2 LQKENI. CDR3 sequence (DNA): TGTGTCAGCTCACCTAATCGATTGGGACCGGGACTACAATTTCCGCAGTATTTT. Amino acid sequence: CVSSPNRLGPGLQFPQYF.

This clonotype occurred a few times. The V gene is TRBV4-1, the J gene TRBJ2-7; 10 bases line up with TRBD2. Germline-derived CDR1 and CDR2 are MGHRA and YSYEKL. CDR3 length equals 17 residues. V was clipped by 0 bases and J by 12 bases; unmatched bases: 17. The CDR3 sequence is CASSQDKSSGRHYKRYF. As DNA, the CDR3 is TGCGCCAGCAGCCAAGATAAGTCTAGCGGGAGACATTACAAGCGGTACTTC.

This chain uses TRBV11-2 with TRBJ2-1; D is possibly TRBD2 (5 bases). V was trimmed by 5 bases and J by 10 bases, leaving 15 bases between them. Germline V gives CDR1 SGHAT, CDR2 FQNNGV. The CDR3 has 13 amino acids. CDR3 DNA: TGTGCCAGCAGCCCGGAGGCCTTCGGAGAGCAGTTCTTC. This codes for CASSPEAFGEQFF. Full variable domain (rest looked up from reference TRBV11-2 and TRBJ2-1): EAGVAQSPRYKIIEKRQSVAFWCNPISGHATLYWYQQILGQGPKLLIQFQNNGVVDDSQLPKDRFSAERLKGVDSTLKIQPAKLEDSAVYLCASSPEAFGEQFFGPGTRLTVL.

The CDR3 protein is CTSSQFGLDGDTQYF. The CDR3, as DNA: TGTACTAGCAGCCAATTCGGACTAGATGGAGATACGCAGTATTTT. This chain uses TRBV5-4 with TRBJ2-3; 7 nucleotides align to TRBD2. Germline CDR1 is SGHNT and CDR2 is YYREEE (reference sequence). The CDR3 spans 15 residues.

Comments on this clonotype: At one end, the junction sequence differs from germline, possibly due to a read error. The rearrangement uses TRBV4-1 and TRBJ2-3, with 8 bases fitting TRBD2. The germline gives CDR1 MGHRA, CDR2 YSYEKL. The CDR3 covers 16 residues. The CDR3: CASSQVASGLSDTHYF. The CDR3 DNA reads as TGCGCCAGTAGCCAAGTCGCTAGCGGGTTGTCAGATACGCACTATTTT.

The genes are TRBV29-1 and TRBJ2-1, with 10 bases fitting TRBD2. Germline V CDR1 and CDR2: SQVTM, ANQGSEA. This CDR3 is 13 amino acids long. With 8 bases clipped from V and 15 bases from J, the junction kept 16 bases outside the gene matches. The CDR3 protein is CSTKKREGGGLFF. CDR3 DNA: TGCAGCACCAAGAAGCGGGAGGGAGGTGGGCTGTTCTTC.